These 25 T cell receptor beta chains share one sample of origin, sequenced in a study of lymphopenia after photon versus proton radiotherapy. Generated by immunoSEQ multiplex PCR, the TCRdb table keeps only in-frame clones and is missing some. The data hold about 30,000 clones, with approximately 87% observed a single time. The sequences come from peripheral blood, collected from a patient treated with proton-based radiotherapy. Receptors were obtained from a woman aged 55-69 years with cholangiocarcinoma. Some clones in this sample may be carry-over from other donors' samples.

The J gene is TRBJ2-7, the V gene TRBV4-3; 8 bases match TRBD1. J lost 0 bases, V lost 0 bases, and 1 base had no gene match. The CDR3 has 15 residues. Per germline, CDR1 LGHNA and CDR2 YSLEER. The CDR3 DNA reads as TGCGCCAGCAGCCAAGAGCAGGGGGCCTCCTACGAGCAGTACTTC. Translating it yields CASSQEQGASYEQYF.

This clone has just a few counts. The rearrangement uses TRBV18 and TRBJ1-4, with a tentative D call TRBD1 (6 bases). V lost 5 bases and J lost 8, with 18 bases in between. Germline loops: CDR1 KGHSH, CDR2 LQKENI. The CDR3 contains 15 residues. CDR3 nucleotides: TGTGCCAGCTCAACAGCCGGGACACGAGGCGAAAAACTGTTTTTT. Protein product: CASSTAGTRGEKLFF.

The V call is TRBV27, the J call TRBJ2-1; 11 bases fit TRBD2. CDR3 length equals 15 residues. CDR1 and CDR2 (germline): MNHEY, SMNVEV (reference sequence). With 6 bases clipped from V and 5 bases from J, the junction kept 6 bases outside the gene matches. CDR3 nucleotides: TGTGCCAGCAGATTAGCGGGGGGGATAAACAATGAGCAGTTCTTC. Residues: CASRLAGGINNEQFF.

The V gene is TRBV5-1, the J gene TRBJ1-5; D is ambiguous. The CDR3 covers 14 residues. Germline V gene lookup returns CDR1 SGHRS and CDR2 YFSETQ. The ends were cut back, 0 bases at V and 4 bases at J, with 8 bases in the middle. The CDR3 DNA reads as TGCGCCAGCAGCTTGGGGGGAGGAAATCAGCCCCAGCATTTT. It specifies CASSLGGGNQPQHF.

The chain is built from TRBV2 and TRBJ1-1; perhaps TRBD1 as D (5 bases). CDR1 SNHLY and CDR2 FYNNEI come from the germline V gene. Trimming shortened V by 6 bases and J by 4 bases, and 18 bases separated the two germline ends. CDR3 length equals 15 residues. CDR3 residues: CASRDLRQGSTEAFF. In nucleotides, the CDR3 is TGTGCCAGCAGAGACCTTAGGCAGGGAAGCACTGAAGCTTTCTTT.

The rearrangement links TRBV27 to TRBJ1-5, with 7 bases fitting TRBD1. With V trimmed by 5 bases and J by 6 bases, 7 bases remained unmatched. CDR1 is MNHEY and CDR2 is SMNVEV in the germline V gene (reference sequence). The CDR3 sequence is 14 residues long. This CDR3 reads CASSPDRVGQPQHF. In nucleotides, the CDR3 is TGTGCCAGCAGTCCAGACAGGGTTGGTCAGCCCCAGCATTTT.

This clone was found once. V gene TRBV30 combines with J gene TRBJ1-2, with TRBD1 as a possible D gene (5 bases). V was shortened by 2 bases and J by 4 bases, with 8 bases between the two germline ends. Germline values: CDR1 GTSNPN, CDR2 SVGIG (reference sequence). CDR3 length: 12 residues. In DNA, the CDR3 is TGTGCCTGGAGTATCCAGGGCTATGGCTACACCTTC. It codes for CAWSIQGYGYTF.

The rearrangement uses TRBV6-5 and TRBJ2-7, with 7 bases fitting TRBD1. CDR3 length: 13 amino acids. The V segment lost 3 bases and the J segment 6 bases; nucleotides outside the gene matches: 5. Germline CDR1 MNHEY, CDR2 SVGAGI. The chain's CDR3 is CASSYGHRGEQYF. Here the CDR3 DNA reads TGTGCCAGCAGTTATGGACACAGGGGCGAGCAGTACTTC.

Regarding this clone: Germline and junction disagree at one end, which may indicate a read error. CDR3 sequence (DNA): TGTGCCAGCAGCTTAGAGGCCCACCTGAACAACTTC. As protein: CASSLEAHLNNF. This rearrangement joins TRBV7-9 to TRBJ2-5; D uncertain. The length of the CDR3 is 12 residues. Germline loops: CDR1 SEHNR, CDR2 FQNEAQ (reference sequence). Based on the CDR3 plus reference TRBV7-9 and TRBJ2-5, the full variable domain is DTGVSQNPRHKITKRGQNVTFRCDPISEHNRLYWYRQTLGQGPEFLTYFQNEAQLEKSRLLSDRFSAERPKGSFSTLEIQRTEQGDSAMYLCASSLEAHLNNFGPGTRLLVL.

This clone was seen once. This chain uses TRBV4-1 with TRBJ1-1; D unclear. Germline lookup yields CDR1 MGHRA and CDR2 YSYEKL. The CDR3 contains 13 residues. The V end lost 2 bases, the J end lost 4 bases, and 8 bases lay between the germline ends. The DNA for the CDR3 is TGCGCCAGCAGCCAACGTTTCGGCACTGAAGCTTTCTTT. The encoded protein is CASSQRFGTEAFF.

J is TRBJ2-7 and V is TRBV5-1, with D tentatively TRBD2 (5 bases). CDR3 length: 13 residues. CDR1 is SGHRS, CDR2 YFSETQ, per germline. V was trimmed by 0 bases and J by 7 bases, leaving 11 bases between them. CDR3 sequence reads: CASSLAAGWEQYF. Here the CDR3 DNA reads TGCGCCAGCAGCTTGGCGGCGGGTTGGGAGCAGTACTTC. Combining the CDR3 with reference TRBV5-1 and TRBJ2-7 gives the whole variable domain KAGVTQTPRYLIKTRGQQVTLSCSPISGHRSVSWYQQTPGQGLQFLFEYFSETQRNKGNFPGRFSGRQFSNSRSEMNVSTLELGDSALYLCASSLAAGWEQYFGPGTRLTVT.

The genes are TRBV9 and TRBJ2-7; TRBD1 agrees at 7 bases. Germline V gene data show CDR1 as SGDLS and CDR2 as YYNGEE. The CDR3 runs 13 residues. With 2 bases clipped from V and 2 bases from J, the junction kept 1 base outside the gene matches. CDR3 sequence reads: CASSVGTAYEQYF. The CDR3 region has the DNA TGTGCCAGCAGCGTTGGGACAGCCTACGAGCAGTACTTC.

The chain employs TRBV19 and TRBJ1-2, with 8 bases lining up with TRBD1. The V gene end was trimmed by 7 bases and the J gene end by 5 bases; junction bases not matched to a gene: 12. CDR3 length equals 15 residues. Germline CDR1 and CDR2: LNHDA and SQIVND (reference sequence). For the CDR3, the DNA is TGTGCCAGTACATTGGGGACAGGACCTTTTTATGGCTACACCTTC. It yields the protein CASTLGTGPFYGYTF. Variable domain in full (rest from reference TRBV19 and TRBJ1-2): DGGITQSPKYLFRKEGQNVTLSCEQNLNHDAMYWYRQDPGQGLRLIYYSQIVNDFQKGDIAEGYSVSREKKESFPLTVTSAQKNPTAFYLCASTLGTGPFYGYTFGSGTRLTVV.

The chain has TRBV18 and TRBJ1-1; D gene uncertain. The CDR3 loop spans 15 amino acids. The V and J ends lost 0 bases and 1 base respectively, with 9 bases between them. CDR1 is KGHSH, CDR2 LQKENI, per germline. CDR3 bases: TGTGCCAGCTCACCACCGAGCGGGCGGAACACTGAAGCTTTCTTT. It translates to CASSPPSGRNTEAFF.

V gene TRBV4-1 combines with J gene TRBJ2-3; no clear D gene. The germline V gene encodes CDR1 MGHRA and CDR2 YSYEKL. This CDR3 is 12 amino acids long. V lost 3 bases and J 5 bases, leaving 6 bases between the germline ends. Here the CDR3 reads CASSHPLDTQYF. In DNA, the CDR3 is TGCGCCAGCAGCCATCCATTAGATACGCAGTATTTT.

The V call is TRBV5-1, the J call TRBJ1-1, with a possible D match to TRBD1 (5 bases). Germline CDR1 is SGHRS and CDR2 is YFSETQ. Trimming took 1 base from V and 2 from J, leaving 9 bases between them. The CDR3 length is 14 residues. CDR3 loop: CASSLSGPNTEAFF. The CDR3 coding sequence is TGCGCCAGCAGCTTGTCAGGGCCTAACACTGAAGCTTTCTTT.

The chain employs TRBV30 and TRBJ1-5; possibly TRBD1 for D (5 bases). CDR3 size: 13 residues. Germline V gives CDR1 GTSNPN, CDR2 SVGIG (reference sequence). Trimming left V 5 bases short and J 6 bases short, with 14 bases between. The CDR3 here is CAWDSLRGQPQHF. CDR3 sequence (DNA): TGTGCCTGGGACAGTCTACGAGGTCAGCCCCAGCATTTT.

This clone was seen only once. CDR3 nucleotide sequence: TGTGCCAGCAGCCCCAAATGCAACGAGCAGTACTTC. Its protein product is CASSPKCNEQYF. V gene TRBV21-1 combines with J gene TRBJ2-7. TRBV21-1 is listed as a pseudogene. This CDR3 is 12 amino acids long.

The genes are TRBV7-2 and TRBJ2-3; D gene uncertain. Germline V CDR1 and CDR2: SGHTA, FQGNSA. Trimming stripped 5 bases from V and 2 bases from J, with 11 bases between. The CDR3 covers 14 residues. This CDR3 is CASSPRLYTDTQYF. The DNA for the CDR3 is TGTGCCAGCAGCCCCCGGTTGTACACAGATACGCAGTATTTT.

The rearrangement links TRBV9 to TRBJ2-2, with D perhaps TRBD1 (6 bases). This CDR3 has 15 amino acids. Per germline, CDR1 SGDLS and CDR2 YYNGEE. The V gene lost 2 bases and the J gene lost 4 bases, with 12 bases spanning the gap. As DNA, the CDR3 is TGTGCCAGCAGCGTCAGGGGTTACGGCACCGGGGAGCTGTTTTTT. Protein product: CASSVRGYGTGELFF.

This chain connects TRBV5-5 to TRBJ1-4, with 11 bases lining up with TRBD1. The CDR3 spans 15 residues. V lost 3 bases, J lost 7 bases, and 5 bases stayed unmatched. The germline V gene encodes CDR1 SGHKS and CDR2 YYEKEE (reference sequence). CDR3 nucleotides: TGTGCCAGCAGCTCCCGGGACAGGGGGTCTGAAAAACTGTTTTTT. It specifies CASSSRDRGSEKLFF.

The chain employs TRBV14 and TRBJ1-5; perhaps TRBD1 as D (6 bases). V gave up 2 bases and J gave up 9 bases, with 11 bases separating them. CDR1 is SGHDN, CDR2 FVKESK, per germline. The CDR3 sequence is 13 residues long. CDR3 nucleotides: TGTGCCAGCAGCCAAAACACAGGGAGGCCCCAGCATTTT. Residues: CASSQNTGRPQHF.

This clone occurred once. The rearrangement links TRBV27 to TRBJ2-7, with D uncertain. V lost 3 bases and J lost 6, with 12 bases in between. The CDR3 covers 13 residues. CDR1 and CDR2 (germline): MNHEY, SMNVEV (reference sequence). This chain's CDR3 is CASSLVLSGEQYF. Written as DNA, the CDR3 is TGTGCCAGCAGTTTGGTCCTCTCCGGCGAGCAGTACTTC.

Here the CDR3 reads CASNIGDSGNIQYF. DNA of the CDR3: TGTGCCAGCAACATAGGGGATTCTGGAAACATTCAGTACTTC. This sequence joins TRBV6-6 and TRBJ2-4; tentatively, D is TRBD1 (5 bases). V was trimmed by 7 bases and J by 6 bases, leaving 16 bases between them. The CDR3 has 14 amino acids. Germline V lookup: CDR1 MNHNY, CDR2 SVGAGI (reference sequence).

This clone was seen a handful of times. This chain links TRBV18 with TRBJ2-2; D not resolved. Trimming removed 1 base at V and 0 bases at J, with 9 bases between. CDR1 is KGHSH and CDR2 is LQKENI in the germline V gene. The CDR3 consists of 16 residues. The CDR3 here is CASSPRSGTNTGELFF. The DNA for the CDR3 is TGTGCCAGCTCACCACGAAGTGGAACGAACACCGGGGAGCTGTTTTTT.